This T cell receptor (beta chain) was sequenced for a study of response to subunit inactivated influenza vaccine. TCRdb passed the RT-PCR reads through MiXCR, listing each CDR3 protein once. Of hundreds of thousands of distinct CDR3 sequences listed, over 25% are singletons. In regard to this clonotype: Antigen: not known.

Study-wide results and limits: New T cells are recruited in small numbers by each seasonal influenza vaccination, according to the authors' suggestion.

This CDR3 comprises 16 residues. Trimming left V 0 bases short and J 5 bases short, with 15 bases between. Per germline, CDR1 SGHRS and CDR2 YFSETQ. The starting material was CD4+ T cells sorted from PBMCs, obtained about 5 days after vaccination. The clonotype was recovered from a man in his forties or fifties who received an inactivated influenza vaccine. This sequence joins TRBV5-1 and TRBJ2-1, with no clear D. This CDR3 is CASSLVMSIGDNEQFF. The DNA for the CDR3 is TGCGCCAGCAGCTTGGTGATGTCCATAGGCGACAATGAGCAGTTCTTC.